A single sample gave rise to the 32 T cell receptor beta chains below, sequenced in a study of T cells after yellow fever vaccination (dated by TCRdb to 2018 to 2020). Library construction relied on 5' RACE. The data were produced on an Illumina HiSeq 2500. TCRdb reprocessing: public reads trimmed at Q25 with fastp, clones called with MiXCR, in-frame beta chains kept. Rows merge per CDR3 protein into single entries with the most common DNA and genes. A total of just under 600,000 distinct CDR3 sequences appear in this sample, roughly 13% of them only once. The ten largest clones represent around 15% of the sample. This specimen's treatment or condition label, interpreted: live attenuated yellow fever vaccine strain. Source: PBMCs, taken on the day of the yellow fever booster vaccination. These receptors originate from a man aged 25-40 years who received the YFV17D yellow fever vaccine.

This chain joins TRBV4-3 and TRBJ2-7; 11 bases line up with TRBD2. This CDR3 is 18 amino acids long. Trimming at V came to 0 bases and at J to 0 bases, leaving 7 bases not matched to a gene. Per germline, CDR1 LGHNA and CDR2 YSLEER. For the CDR3, the DNA is TGCGCCAGCAGCCAAGAACTAGCGGGAGAGGTATCCTCCTACGAGCAGTACTTC. Translating it yields CASSQELAGEVSSYEQYF.

V usage is TRBV5-4 and J usage is TRBJ2-7; D tentatively reads TRBD1 or TRBD2 (5 bases each). CDR3 length: 15 amino acids. The V end lost 4 bases, the J end lost 6 bases, and 20 bases lay between the germline ends. From germline, CDR1 is SGHNT and CDR2 YYREEE (reference sequence). In DNA, the CDR3 is TGTGCCAGCAGCGGGGTGGGGACCGCCCAGTCCGAGCAGTACTTC. It yields the protein CASSGVGTAQSEQYF.

J is TRBJ2-1 and V is TRBV20-1, with D possibly TRBD2 on 7 matching bases. The CDR3 has 15 amino acids. The V gene's germline CDR1 is DFQATT and CDR2 SNEGSKA (reference sequence). The germline V and J ends were trimmed by 0 bases and 6 bases, with 15 bases remaining between them. The CDR3 loop is CSARDWGGASNEQFF. The CDR3 bases are TGCAGTGCTAGAGATTGGGGGGGGGCGTCCAATGAGCAGTTCTTC.

The chain links TRBV9 to TRBJ1-2, with 7 bases matching TRBD1. The length of the CDR3 is 22 residues. Losses at the gene ends were 0 bases for V and 2 bases for J; bases not matched to a gene: 25. Germline CDR1 SGDLS, CDR2 YYNGEE. The chain's CDR3 is CASSVEVGKTGQHVERNYGYTF. The CDR3 DNA is TGTGCCAGCAGCGTAGAGGTAGGGAAGACGGGACAGCATGTTGAGAGGAACTATGGCTACACCTTC.

The rearrangement uses TRBV5-1 and TRBJ2-1; D assignment may be TRBD1 or TRBD2 (5 bases each). The ends were cut back, 4 bases at V and 6 bases at J, with 14 bases in the middle. This CDR3 is built from 14 residues. Germline CDR1 reads SGHRS; CDR2 reads YFSETQ. The CDR3 reads CASSRGREFNEQFF. In nucleotides, the CDR3 is TGCGCCAGCAGCCGGGGCAGAGAATTCAATGAGCAGTTCTTC.

This clonotype was seen more than once but under ten times. The chain links TRBV20-1 to TRBJ2-7, with 12 nucleotides matching TRBD2. This CDR3 has 15 amino acids. Germline V lookup: CDR1 DFQATT, CDR2 SNEGSKA (reference sequence). The trim removed 4 bases at V and 2 bases at J, leaving 6 bases unmatched. The CDR3 DNA follows: TGCAGTGCTACCGCGACTAGCGGGAGACCCTACGAGCAGTACTTC. It yields the protein CSATATSGRPYEQYF.

This chain uses TRBV27 with TRBJ2-3, with D possibly matching TRBD1 (6 bases). Germline V lookup: CDR1 MNHEY, CDR2 SMNVEV (reference sequence). The CDR3 is 15 amino acids. V lost 3 bases and J lost 4, with 14 bases in between. CDR3 sequence reads: CASSLYAGAADTQYF. The CDR3 bases are TGTGCCAGCAGTTTGTACGCAGGGGCGGCAGATACGCAGTATTTT.

This clonotype has more than one count but fewer than ten. This rearrangement joins TRBV12-3 or TRBV12-4 to TRBJ2-7, with TRBD2 matching over 13 bases. The CDR3 is 15 residues long. The V segment lost 5 bases and the J segment 5 bases; nucleotides outside the gene matches: 6. CDR3 coding DNA: TGTGCCAGCAGTGCCAGACTAGCGGGAGGCGACGAGCAGTACTTC. Translating gives CASSARLAGGDEQYF.

This clonotype was counted between two and nine times. The V gene is TRBV30, the J gene TRBJ2-1; 10 bases map to TRBD1. The CDR3 spans 14 residues. V shed 1 base, J shed 8 bases, and the junction held 5 bases outside the gene matches. Per the germline V gene, CDR1 is GTSNPN and CDR2 is SVGIG (reference sequence). CDR3 region: CAWSDGTGVDEQFF. The CDR3 coding sequence is TGTGCCTGGAGTGACGGGACAGGGGTTGATGAGCAGTTCTTC.

The table lists this clonotype with a few counts. The chain recombines TRBV5-6 with TRBJ2-2; 8 bases align to TRBD2. CDR1 is SGHDT, CDR2 YYEEEE, per germline. This CDR3 has 17 residues. The J segment lost 5 bases and the V segment lost 0 bases, leaving 9 bases of the junction unmatched. The CDR3 loop reads CASSLVRLAGLTGELFF. CDR3 sequence (DNA): TGTGCCAGCAGCTTGGTGCGGCTAGCGGGCCTGACCGGGGAGCTGTTTTTT.

The chain employs TRBV11-1 and TRBJ2-6, with D perhaps matching TRBD1 (6 bases). CDR3 length: 19 residues. Germline CDR1 SGHAT, CDR2 FQDESV (reference sequence). Trimming shortened V by 3 bases and J by 0 bases, and 18 bases separated the two germline ends. CDR3 nucleotide sequence: TGTGCCAGCAGCTTCCTACGACAGGCCATGTCCTCTGGGGCCAACGTCCTGACTTTC. Protein product: CASSFLRQAMSSGANVLTF.

The gene calls are TRBV30 and TRBJ2-4; tentative D call: TRBD2 (5 bases). CDR3 length: 15 residues. Germline-derived CDR1 and CDR2 are GTSNPN and SVGIG (reference sequence). Trimming took 3 bases from V and 1 from J, leaving 13 bases between them. The CDR3 loop reads CAWRDRGLAKNIQYF. CDR3 in DNA: TGTGCCTGGAGGGACCGCGGGCTCGCCAAAAACATTCAGTACTTC.

V is TRBV7-8 and J is TRBJ2-2, with D possibly TRBD1 on 6 matching bases. Germline V CDR1 and CDR2: SGHVS, FQNEAQ. CDR3 size: 14 residues. V was trimmed by 5 bases and J by 10 bases, leaving 17 bases between them. The DNA for the CDR3 is TGTGCCAGCAGCCCTACTCTGGACAGAGAGGAGCTGTTTTTT. Amino acid sequence: CASSPTLDREELFF.

The V and J genes are TRBV4-2 and TRBJ2-5; D may be TRBD2 (6 bases). Looked up from germline, CDR1 is LGHNA and CDR2 is YNFKEQ. The germline V and J ends were trimmed by 0 bases and 5 bases, with 16 bases remaining between them. This CDR3 is 16 amino acids long. The CDR3 DNA reads TGTGCCAGCAGCCAAGATTTGGGTGGAGGGACGGAGACCCAGTACTTC. This encodes CASSQDLGGGTETQYF.

This clonotype came up a few times. The J gene is TRBJ2-3, the V gene TRBV12-3 or TRBV12-4; 9 bases are a match to TRBD2. Trimming removed 7 bases from V and 7 bases from J; junction bases left unmatched: 15. CDR3 size: 16 residues. CDR3 in DNA: TGTGCCAGCACCAGGGCCCGGGGGCTAGCGGGAAATACGCAGTATTTT. Protein sequence: CASTRARGLAGNTQYF.

The rearrangement joins TRBV3-1 to TRBJ1-1; the D is unclear. Germline CDR1 reads LGHDT; CDR2 reads YNNKEL (reference sequence). The CDR3 is made up of 11 amino acids. V lost 4 bases and J 7 bases, leaving 7 bases between the germline ends. CDR3 loop: CASSRSGEAFF. The CDR3 DNA reads TGTGCCAGCAGCCGGAGTGGTGAAGCTTTCTTT.

V usage is TRBV12-3 or TRBV12-4 and J usage is TRBJ2-7, with 8 bases matching TRBD2. V lost 8 bases, J lost 4 bases, and 10 bases stayed unmatched. The CDR3 is made up of 14 amino acids. CDR3 nucleotide sequence: TGTGCCAGCCAGGACGGGGGGGGAAGGTACGAGCAGTACTTC. Amino acid sequence: CASQDGGGRYEQYF.

The sample holds one count of this clonotype. This may be a read error, as it is one base from a much larger clone. V and J are TRBV7-2 and TRBJ2-4; no firm D call. The ends were cut back, 0 bases at V and 2 bases at J, with 5 bases in the middle. Germline V lookup: CDR1 SGHTA, CDR2 FQGNSA. This CDR3 contains 14 residues. The CDR3, as DNA: TGTGCCAGCAGCTTAGCGGAGTCCAAAAACATTCAGTACTTC. It translates to CASSLAESKNIQYF.

Notes on this clonotype: One end of the junction fails to match germline, which may point to a read error. The chain is built from TRBV7-2 and TRBJ2-3, with D hard to call. The CDR3 loop spans 14 amino acids. Germline-derived CDR1 and CDR2 are SGHTA and FQGNSA. The CDR3 DNA reads as TGTGCCAGCGGCTTAATCGGAAGCACAGATACGCAGTATTTT. Its translation: CASGLIGSTDTQYF.

The chain combines TRBV5-4 with TRBJ2-3; 8 bases match TRBD1. The ends lost 4 bases at V and 3 bases at J; junction bases unmatched: 7. The CDR3 has 15 residues. Germline V gives CDR1 SGHNT, CDR2 YYREEE (reference sequence). DNA for the CDR3: TGTGCCAGCAGCCTGACAGGGGCAAGGACAGATACGCAGTATTTT. It yields the protein CASSLTGARTDTQYF.

CDR3 in amino acids: CATSRESARGPQHF. The CDR3 DNA reads as TGTGCCACCAGCAGAGAGAGTGCCCGAGGGCCCCAGCATTTT. V gene TRBV15 combines with J gene TRBJ1-5; D not certain. The CDR3 sequence is 14 residues long. V lost 0 bases to trimming and J lost 9 bases, with 12 bases between them. In germline, CDR1 is LNHNV, CDR2 YYDKDF (reference sequence).

This chain uses TRBV15 with TRBJ2-3; D ambiguous. The V gene's germline CDR1 is LNHNV and CDR2 YYDKDF (reference sequence). The ends were cut back, 5 bases at V and 4 bases at J, with 25 bases in the middle. The CDR3 runs to 18 residues. CDR3 nucleotide sequence: TGTGCCACCAGCTTCCGCCCCCGCTTCTCCTGGATACCAGATACGCAGTATTTT. Amino acid sequence: CATSFRPRFSWIPDTQYF.

The chain combines TRBV6-1 with TRBJ2-6, with 8 bases matching TRBD1. There are 15 residues in the CDR3. The V segment lost 3 bases and the J segment 4 bases; nucleotides outside the gene matches: 2. Germline CDR1 and CDR2: MNHNS and SASEGT. CDR3: CASSETGVGANVLTF. CDR3 DNA: TGTGCCAGCAGTGAGACAGGGGTCGGGGCCAACGTCCTGACTTTC.

This clonotype was counted only a few times. The gene calls are TRBV6-2 or TRBV6-3 and TRBJ2-3; TRBD2 agrees at 7 bases. The V gene end was trimmed by 2 bases and the J gene end by 5 bases; junction bases not matched to a gene: 13. The CDR3 totals 17 residues. Germline CDR1 is MNHEY and CDR2 is SVGEGT. Here the CDR3 reads CASSYRRLRGSGDTQYF. CDR3 sequence (DNA): TGTGCCAGCAGTTACCGGAGACTGCGCGGGAGCGGAGATACGCAGTATTTT.

This sequence joins TRBV5-5 and TRBJ2-1; 8 nucleotides match TRBD2. CDR1 is SGHKS and CDR2 is YYEKEE in the germline V gene (reference sequence). CDR3 length: 16 amino acids. The V segment lost 2 bases and the J segment 9 bases; nucleotides outside the gene matches: 13. CDR3 in amino acids: CASSFISGREESEQFF. CDR3 sequence (DNA): TGTGCCAGCAGCTTCATTTCTGGGCGGGAGGAAAGTGAGCAGTTCTTC.

The chain employs TRBV6-1 and TRBJ2-4; possibly TRBD1 for D (5 bases). Germline V gene sequence: CDR1 MNHNS, CDR2 SASEGT. The length of the CDR3 is 14 residues. V was trimmed by 6 bases and J by 0 bases, leaving 9 bases between them. The CDR3 nucleotides read TGTGCCAGCAGAACGACAGTAGCCAAAAACATTCAGTACTTC. Residues: CASRTTVAKNIQYF.

This clonotype was found a few times. The rearrangement joins TRBV20-1 to TRBJ2-3; 14 bases fit TRBD2. Germline values: CDR1 DFQATT, CDR2 SNEGSKA (reference sequence). This CDR3 comprises 19 residues. Germline trimming cut 6 bases from V and 0 bases from J; bases unmatched to any gene: 14. The CDR3 is CSAGVFGLAGGLSTDTQYF. The DNA of the CDR3 is TGCAGTGCCGGTGTCTTTGGACTAGCGGGGGGCCTTAGCACAGATACGCAGTATTTT.

The rearrangement links TRBV7-9 to TRBJ2-1; D gene unclear. The CDR3 is made up of 14 amino acids. CDR1 is SEHNR and CDR2 is FQNEAQ in the germline V gene (reference sequence). Between the trimmed V and J ends, which lost 6 bases and 6 bases, there was a span of 15 bases. CDR3 DNA: TGTGCCAGCAGTGACTTCAGCGCCGCCAATGAGCAGTTCTTC. Translated: CASSDFSAANEQFF. The full variable domain, rest sourced from reference TRBV7-9 and TRBJ2-1, is DTGVSQNPRHKITKRGQNVTFRCDPISEHNRLYWYRQTLGQGPEFLTYFQNEAQLEKSRLLSDRFSAERPKGSFSTLEIQRTEQGDSAMYLCASSDFSAANEQFFGPGTRLTVL.

This clonotype was found a few times. The chain couples TRBV18 to TRBJ2-7; the match to TRBD1 covers 10 bases. Trimming cost V 3 bases and J 7 bases; bases outside gene matches: 12. The V gene's germline CDR1 is KGHSH and CDR2 LQKENI. CDR3 length equals 16 residues. The CDR3 here is CASSPVIGQGVREQYF. CDR3 sequence (DNA): TGTGCCAGCTCACCGGTAATCGGACAGGGGGTTCGGGAGCAGTACTTC.

This rearrangement joins TRBV3-1 to TRBJ2-7; D is tentatively TRBD1 or TRBD2 (6 bases each). Germline CDR1 is LGHDT and CDR2 is YNNKEL (reference sequence). The CDR3 contains 14 residues. The V end lost 4 bases, the J end lost 5 bases, and 15 bases lay between the germline ends. CDR3: CASSPDGGRDEQYF. CDR3 DNA: TGTGCCAGCAGCCCTGATGGGGGGCGCGACGAGCAGTACTTC.

The V gene is TRBV7-9, the J gene TRBJ2-1, with D possibly being TRBD2 (6 bases). Germline assignment: CDR1 SEHNR and CDR2 FQNEAQ (reference sequence). The CDR3 has 13 amino acids. V was cut by 1 base and J by 10 bases, with 11 bases left in between. The CDR3 is CASSLVGGMEQFF. DNA of the CDR3: TGTGCCAGCAGCTTAGTTGGCGGGATGGAGCAGTTCTTC.

The table lists this clonotype with a few counts. This rearrangement joins TRBV7-8 to TRBJ1-1; 10 positions agree with TRBD1. Unmatched junction bases numbered 4, after V lost 5 bases and J lost 1 base. The V gene's germline CDR1 is SGHVS and CDR2 FQNEAQ. The CDR3 spans 15 residues. CDR3: CASSPRTGGNTEAFF. For the CDR3, the DNA is TGTGCCAGCAGCCCTCGGACAGGGGGGAACACTGAAGCTTTCTTT.